This T cell receptor beta chain is drawn from a study of cytomegalovirus exposure and HLA in healthy donors. Findings and caveats of the study: Earlier analysis yielded a pattern in which most TCR beta V segments were productive about 90% or about 30% of the time.

The CDR3 is made up of 14 amino acids. V was clipped by 10 bases and J by 5 bases; unmatched bases: 11. CDR1 and CDR2 from the germline V gene are SNHLY and FYNNEI. At the time of sampling, donors were nominally healthy, though unrecorded immune exposures were likely. To note about this clone: Its antigen is as yet unknown.

The PCR ran on 60 Vbeta and 13 Jbeta primers. Measured with immunoSEQ multiplex PCR; TCRdb has only the in-frame clones, and not every one. The sample lists 50,000 to 60,000 clones, about 84% occurring once. The specimen was PBMCs. This receptor was taken from a female donor in good health and CMV-seronegative. The gene calls are TRBV2 and TRBJ2-7; 10 bases fit TRBD1. Here the CDR3 reads CAIRTGTGAHEQYF. In nucleotides, the CDR3 is TGTGCCATCCGTACCGGGACAGGGGCCCACGAGCAGTACTTC.